The present entry profiles one T cell receptor (beta chain) with its context. What it recognizes is unknown. These data belong to a study of T cell responses to AZD1222 COVID-19 vaccine. Profiled with immunoSEQ multiplex PCR; TCRdb holds only in-frame clones, not every one. The sample includes fewer than 50,000 clones, about nine tenths of them seen just once. Study-level findings and limits: Females outnumbered males among donors, who were mostly white British; clonal diversity was possibly underestimated. Repertoire sampling happened only post peak T cell response.

CDR3 length: 17 amino acids. V lost 5 bases, J lost 1 base, and 18 bases lay in between. Germline values: CDR1 LNHDA, CDR2 SQIVND (reference sequence). The receptor was isolated from an adult who received the AZD1222 COVID-19 vaccine. The genes are TRBV19 and TRBJ1-5; D gene uncertain. The sample was peripheral blood, taken 28 days after the second AZD1222 dose. The CDR3 region is CASSYGVPRRSNQPQHF. For the CDR3, the DNA is TGTGCCAGTAGTTATGGCGTTCCCCGAAGGAGCAATCAGCCCCAGCATTTT.